Each of the 15 T cell receptor beta chains below was sequenced from the same sample in a study of T-cell reconstitution after alpha-beta-depleted transplantation in children. Unique molecular identifiers were built into the TCRbeta library. TCRdb reprocessed the PCR reads with MiXCR, giving one entry per CDR3 protein. The sample holds around 960,000 distinct CDR3 sequences, 25% to 35% seen once. The material was PBMCs, mostly from graft donor cells, obtained 360 days after TCRalphabeta/CD19-depleted stem cell transplant. The receptor set was obtained from a boy under three years old who had a stem cell transplant for SCID, so the T cells may come from the graft donor.

This clonotype has more than one count but fewer than ten. The V call is TRBV4-1, the J call TRBJ2-1, with TRBD1 matching over 8 bases. Germline CDR1 is MGHRA and CDR2 is YSYEKL. V gave up 1 base and J gave up 12 bases; unmatched junction bases: 5. This CDR3 comprises 13 residues. This CDR3 reads CASSQVTGERQFF. CDR3 in DNA: TGCGCCAGCAGCCAAGTGACAGGGGAAAGGCAGTTCTTC.

The genes are TRBV7-9 and TRBJ2-7; maybe TRBD2 (5 bases). The CDR3 totals 16 residues. The V end lost 1 base, the J end lost 6 bases, and 19 bases lay between the germline ends. CDR1 and CDR2 from the germline V gene are SEHNR and FQNEAQ (reference sequence). DNA for the CDR3: TGTGCCAGCAGCTTAGTACCCCTAGCTATGTCGCGCGAGCAGTACTTC. Translated: CASSLVPLAMSREQYF.

This clonotype was picked up a small number of times. The chain uses TRBV7-2 and TRBJ1-2; D perhaps matches TRBD1 (5 bases). The CDR3 has 15 amino acids. Trimming pared 1 base from V and 6 bases from J, leaving 15 bases between. Germline V CDR1 and CDR2: SGHTA, FQGNSA. The CDR3 DNA sequence: TGTGCCAGCAGCTTAGTCCCGGCTCGAGGGGATGGCTACACCTTC. Translated, it gives CASSLVPARGDGYTF.

The chain uses TRBV18 and TRBJ2-2; 7 nucleotides match TRBD1. Germline V gene sequence: CDR1 KGHSH, CDR2 LQKENI. The CDR3 is 15 residues long. Unmatched junction bases numbered 6, after V lost 6 bases and J lost 2 bases. DNA for the CDR3: TGTGCCAGCTCCAAGGGACAGACCAACACCGGGGAGCTGTTTTTT. Its translation: CASSKGQTNTGELFF.

This clonotype was observed a few times. This chain joins TRBV21-1 and TRBJ1-1; TRBD1, the table's D call, lacks a check against the DNA. TRBV21-1 is given as a pseudogene. This CDR3 contains 21 residues. This CDR3 reads CASSKSSGSYSLFPMNTEAFF. Written as DNA, the CDR3 is TGTGCCAGCAGTAAATCCTCCGGGTCCTATAGCCTGTTCCCTATGAACACTGAAGCTTTCTTT.

This clonotype was picked up a small number of times. Written as DNA, the CDR3 is TGTGCCACCAGCAGTGGCTCAAGCGGCACAGATACGCAGTATTTT. It translates to CATSSGSSGTDTQYF. This chain joins TRBV15 and TRBJ2-3; D remains unclear. The germline V and J ends were trimmed by 3 bases and 1 base, with 11 bases remaining between them. Germline CDR1 is LNHNV and CDR2 is YYDKDF (reference sequence). The CDR3 is 15 residues long.

This chain joins TRBV7-9 and TRBJ2-7; TRBD2 matches at 12 bases. The CDR3 has 16 amino acids. Germline V gene sequence: CDR1 SEHNR, CDR2 FQNEAQ (reference sequence). The V and J ends lost 4 bases and 3 bases, in that order; junction bases with no gene match: 7. In DNA form, the CDR3 reads TGTGCCAGCAGCTCAGGACTAGCGGGGCCCTTCTACGAGCAGTACTTC. Its protein is CASSSGLAGPFYEQYF. The full variable domain, its missing parts supplied by reference TRBV7-9 and TRBJ2-7, is DTGVSQNPRHKITKRGQNVTFRCDPISEHNRLYWYRQTLGQGPEFLTYFQNEAQLEKSRLLSDRFSAERPKGSFSTLEIQRTEQGDSAMYLCASSSGLAGPFYEQYFGPGTRLTVT.

This clonotype was seen more than once but under ten times. CDR3 in amino acids: CSARGTQATDTQYF. CDR3 DNA sequence: TGCAGTGCTAGGGGCACCCAGGCGACAGATACGCAGTATTTT. The genes are TRBV20-1 and TRBJ2-3, with no clear D. Germline V gene data show CDR1 as DFQATT and CDR2 as SNEGSKA (reference sequence). Trimming took 3 bases from V and 3 from J, leaving 13 bases between them. This CDR3 is 14 amino acids long.

V and J are TRBV20-1 and TRBJ2-1; D is unresolved. The germline gives CDR1 DFQATT, CDR2 SNEGSKA (reference sequence). The CDR3 consists of 12 residues. The V end was cut by 3 bases, the J end by 3 bases, with 6 bases between. The CDR3 loop is CSARTLYNEQFF. CDR3 in DNA: TGCAGTGCTAGGACCCTCTACAATGAGCAGTTCTTC.

This clonotype appeared a few times. J is TRBJ2-5 and V is TRBV7-2, with a weak D call TRBD2 (5 bases). The CDR3 loop spans 15 amino acids. Trimming took off 5 bases at V and 10 bases at J, with 23 bases between the two ends. CDR1 and CDR2 from the germline V gene are SGHTA and FQGNSA. CDR3 amino acids: CASSALSGPQGSQYF. The DNA of the CDR3 is TGTGCCAGCAGCGCACTAAGCGGCCCCCAAGGAAGCCAGTACTTC.

There are a few counts of this clonotype. The J gene is TRBJ2-7, the V gene TRBV18; 9 positions match TRBD1. This CDR3 region has 15 residues. The junction had 7 bases not matched to a gene; V was cut back by 6 bases and J by 1 base. Germline assignment: CDR1 KGHSH and CDR2 LQKENI. CDR3 amino acids: CASSPDGQGSYEQYF. CDR3 nucleotide sequence: TGTGCCAGCTCCCCCGACGGACAGGGGTCCTACGAGCAGTACTTC. Complete variable domain (other parts from reference TRBV18 and TRBJ2-7): NAGVMQNPRHLVRRRGQEARLRCSPMKGHSHVYWYRQLPEEGLKFMVYLQKENIIDESGMPKERFSAEFPKEGPSILRIQQVVRGDSAAYFCASSPDGQGSYEQYFGPGTRLTVT.

Many counts were recorded for this clonotype. V and J are TRBV9 and TRBJ2-7, with D perhaps TRBD2 (6 bases). CDR1 is SGDLS and CDR2 is YYNGEE in the germline V gene. CDR3 length: 15 amino acids. V shed 0 bases and J shed 2 bases, with 12 bases lying between them. This CDR3 reads CASSVGGTGPYEQYF. The CDR3 DNA follows: TGTGCCAGCAGCGTAGGCGGGACCGGGCCCTACGAGCAGTACTTC. The complete variable domain, with remaining parts taken from reference TRBV9 and TRBJ2-7, reads DSGVTQTPKHLITATGQRVTLRCSPRSGDLSVYWYQQSLDQGLQFLIQYYNGEERAKGNILERFSAQQFPDLHSELNLSSLELGDSALYFCASSVGGTGPYEQYFGPGTRLTVT.

This clonotype came up many times. The chain has TRBV24-1 and TRBJ2-1; D not resolved. Germline V CDR1 and CDR2: KGHDR, SFDVKD. The CDR3 totals 14 residues. Trimming took off 9 bases at V and 0 bases at J, with 11 bases between the two ends. The CDR3 loop is CATGAMSSYNEQFF. CDR3 in DNA: TGTGCCACCGGAGCGATGAGCTCCTACAATGAGCAGTTCTTC.

V usage is TRBV7-3 and J usage is TRBJ2-3; TRBD2 agrees at 8 bases. V gave up 0 bases and J gave up 7 bases; unmatched junction bases: 15. There are 18 residues in the CDR3. The germline CDR1 and CDR2 sequences are SGHTA and FQGTGA. In DNA, the CDR3 is TGTGCCAGCAGCTTAACAGGCAGCGGGGGCCGGGGTCCCAATACGCAGTATTTT. Protein product: CASSLTGSGGRGPNTQYF.

This rearrangement joins TRBV30 to TRBJ1-2; no clear D. The CDR3 sequence is 12 residues long. The germline CDR1 and CDR2 sequences are GTSNPN and SVGIG (reference sequence). The V gene lost 5 bases and the J gene lost 4 bases, with 11 bases spanning the gap. CDR3 protein: CAWARTAYGYTF. CDR3 sequence (DNA): TGTGCCTGGGCCCGGACCGCCTATGGCTACACCTTC.